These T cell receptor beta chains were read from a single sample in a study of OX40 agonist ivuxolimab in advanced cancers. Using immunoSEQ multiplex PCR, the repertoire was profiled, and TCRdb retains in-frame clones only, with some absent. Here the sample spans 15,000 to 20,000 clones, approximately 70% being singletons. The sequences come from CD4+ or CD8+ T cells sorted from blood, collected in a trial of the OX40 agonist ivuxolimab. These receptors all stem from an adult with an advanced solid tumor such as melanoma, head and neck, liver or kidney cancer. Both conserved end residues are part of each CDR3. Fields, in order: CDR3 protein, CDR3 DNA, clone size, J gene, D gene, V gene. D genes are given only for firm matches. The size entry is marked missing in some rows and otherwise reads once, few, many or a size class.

cdr3_aa: CASSLTGGEGTEAFF; cdr3_nt: TGTGCCAGCAGCTTGACAGGGGGAGAAGGGACTGAAGCTTTCTTT; clone_size: .; j_call: TRBJ1-1; d_call: TRBD1; v_call: TRBV7-8
cdr3_aa: CASSLDGVGQPQHF; cdr3_nt: TGTGCCAGCAGCTTGGACGGGGTGGGACAGCCCCAGCATTTT; clone_size: .; j_call: TRBJ1-5; d_call: .; v_call: TRBV5-8
cdr3_aa: CASSSRGSYNSPLHF; cdr3_nt: TGTGCCAGCAGTTCACGGGGCTCCTATAATTCACCCCTCCACTTT; clone_size: few; j_call: TRBJ1-6; d_call: .; v_call: TRBV27
cdr3_aa: CASSLGLSSYEQYF; cdr3_nt: TGTGCCAGCAGCTTAGGCTTGAGCTCCTACGAGCAGTACTTC; clone_size: .; j_call: TRBJ2-7; d_call: .; v_call: TRBV4-2
cdr3_aa: CSVEWTGANDYEQYF; cdr3_nt: TGCAGCGTTGAGTGGACGGGAGCGAACGACTACGAGCAGTACTTC; clone_size: .; j_call: TRBJ2-7; d_call: .; v_call: TRBV29-1
cdr3_aa: CASSYPGGNYGYTF; cdr3_nt: TGTGCCAGCAGTTACCCTGGAGGGAACTATGGCTACACCTTC; clone_size: .; j_call: TRBJ1-2; d_call: .; v_call: TRBV6-5
cdr3_aa: CASTKQGSFHEQYF; cdr3_nt: TGTGCCAGCACCAAACAGGGGAGCTTCCACGAGCAGTACTTC; clone_size: few; j_call: TRBJ2-7; d_call: TRBD1; v_call: TRBV7-9
cdr3_aa: CASSLKTIYNEQFF; cdr3_nt: TGTGCCAGCAGTTTGAAGACGATCTACAATGAGCAGTTCTTC; clone_size: few; j_call: TRBJ2-1; d_call: .; v_call: TRBV28
cdr3_aa: CASSLAGDRGRRSGLYEQYF; cdr3_nt: TGTGCCAGCAGCTTGGCGGGGGACAGGGGAAGAAGGAGCGGACTCTACGAGCAGTACTTC; clone_size: .; j_call: TRBJ2-7; d_call: TRBD1; v_call: TRBV5-5
cdr3_aa: CASSQTGEYTEAFF; cdr3_nt: TGCGCCAGCAGCCAGACAGGGGAGTACACTGAAGCTTTCTTT; clone_size: .; j_call: TRBJ1-1; d_call: TRBD1; v_call: TRBV5-1
cdr3_aa: CASSFSGLAVEGETQYF; cdr3_nt: TGTGCCAGCAGTTTTTCAGGACTAGCGGTAGAGGGAGAGACCCAGTACTTC; clone_size: few; j_call: TRBJ2-5; d_call: TRBD2; v_call: TRBV28
cdr3_aa: CASRVGMEIDEQFF; cdr3_nt: TGTGCCAGCAGGGTGGGGATGGAGATCGATGAGCAGTTCTTC; clone_size: .; j_call: TRBJ2-1; d_call: .; v_call: TRBV5-3
cdr3_aa: CASSFLAGGGPDTQYF; cdr3_nt: TGCGCCAGCAGCTTTCTAGCGGGAGGGGGCCCCGATACGCAGTATTTT; clone_size: once; j_call: TRBJ2-3; d_call: TRBD2; v_call: TRBV5-1
cdr3_aa: CASSLSGAYDEQFF; cdr3_nt: TGTGCCAGCAGCTTATCTGGGGCGTATGATGAGCAGTTCTTC; clone_size: .; j_call: TRBJ2-1; d_call: .; v_call: TRBV7-6
cdr3_aa: CASSFWASGRHTGELFF; cdr3_nt: TGTGCCAGCAGCTTTTGGGCTAGCGGGAGGCACACCGGGGAGCTGTTTTTT; clone_size: .; j_call: TRBJ2-2; d_call: TRBD2; v_call: TRBV13
cdr3_aa: CASSLGSGELFF; cdr3_nt: TGTGCCAGCAGCTTAGGGTCCGGGGAGCTGTTTTTT; clone_size: .; j_call: TRBJ2-2; d_call: .; v_call: TRBV13
cdr3_aa: CASSDGQGAPRPEQFF; cdr3_nt: TGTGCCAGCAGTGATGGACAGGGGGCGCCTAGACCTGAGCAGTTCTTC; clone_size: .; j_call: TRBJ2-1; d_call: TRBD1; v_call: TRBV2
cdr3_aa: CASSQWPPEEGDTQYF; cdr3_nt: TGCGCCAGCAGCCAATGGCCTCCGGAGGAGGGAGATACGCAGTATTTT; clone_size: .; j_call: TRBJ2-3; d_call: .; v_call: TRBV4-1
cdr3_aa: CASTYSAKSPYEQYF; cdr3_nt: TGTGCCAGCACCTACTCAGCGAAGTCCCCTTACGAGCAGTACTTC; clone_size: .; j_call: TRBJ2-7; d_call: .; v_call: TRBV6-7
cdr3_aa: CAISPTAGANTDTQYF; cdr3_nt: TGTGCCATCAGTCCGACGGCGGGAGCCAACACAGATACGCAGTATTTT; clone_size: .; j_call: TRBJ2-3; d_call: TRBD2; v_call: TRBV10-3
cdr3_aa: CASSLRTGGTDTQYF; cdr3_nt: TGTGCCAGCAGTTTGAGGACAGGGGGCACAGATACGCAGTATTTT; clone_size: .; j_call: TRBJ2-3; d_call: TRBD1; v_call: TRBV28
cdr3_aa: CASSPNRDRVLETQYF; cdr3_nt: TGTGCCAGCAGCCCTAACCGGGACAGGGTTTTGGAGACCCAGTACTTC; clone_size: .; j_call: TRBJ2-5; d_call: TRBD1; v_call: TRBV27
cdr3_aa: CASSIGRRSYEQYF; cdr3_nt: TGTGCCAGTAGTATCGGGCGGCGCTCCTACGAGCAGTACTTC; clone_size: .; j_call: TRBJ2-7; d_call: .; v_call: TRBV19
cdr3_aa: CATSRPDRGHPEAFF; cdr3_nt: TGTGCCACCAGCAGACCTGACAGGGGGCACCCTGAAGCTTTCTTT; clone_size: once; j_call: TRBJ1-1; d_call: TRBD1; v_call: TRBV15
cdr3_aa: CASDSGLGVYEQYF; cdr3_nt: TGTGCCAGCGATTCAGGACTAGGGGTCTACGAGCAGTACTTC; clone_size: .; j_call: TRBJ2-7; d_call: TRBD2; v_call: TRBV6-1
cdr3_aa: CASTTWTSGSMYTQYF; cdr3_nt: TGTGCCAGCACGACTTGGACTAGCGGGAGTATGTATACGCAGTATTTT; clone_size: .; j_call: TRBJ2-3; d_call: TRBD2; v_call: TRBV2
cdr3_aa: CASSKVATSSYEQYF; cdr3_nt: TGTGCCAGCAGCAAAGTGGCTACTAGCTCCTACGAGCAGTACTTC; clone_size: .; j_call: TRBJ2-7; d_call: .; v_call: TRBV21-1
cdr3_aa: CASSSGSLYEQYF; cdr3_nt: TGTGCCAGCAGTAGCGGGAGTTTGTACGAGCAGTACTTC; clone_size: .; j_call: TRBJ2-7; d_call: TRBD2; v_call: TRBV2
cdr3_aa: CASREGGGGSGETQYF; cdr3_nt: TGTGCCAGCAGGGAAGGAGGTGGCGGGAGTGGAGAGACCCAGTACTTC; clone_size: .; j_call: TRBJ2-5; d_call: TRBD2; v_call: TRBV5-4
cdr3_aa: CASSGLAESSYEQYF; cdr3_nt: TGTGCCAGCAGTGGTTTAGCGGAAAGCTCCTACGAGCAGTACTTC; clone_size: .; j_call: TRBJ2-7; d_call: .; v_call: TRBV6-1
cdr3_aa: CASSFSDWGGTEAFF; cdr3_nt: TGTGCCAGCAGCTTTTCCGACTGGGGGGGGACTGAAGCTTTCTTT; clone_size: .; j_call: TRBJ1-1; d_call: .; v_call: TRBV11-2
cdr3_aa: CASSLARDEANYGYTF; cdr3_nt: TGTGCCAGCAGCTTAGCCAGGGACGAAGCTAACTATGGCTACACCTTC; clone_size: few; j_call: TRBJ1-2; d_call: .; v_call: TRBV5-5
cdr3_aa: CASSLTGETGDTQYF; cdr3_nt: TGTGCCAGCAGCTTAACTGGAGAGACTGGAGATACGCAGTATTTT; clone_size: .; j_call: TRBJ2-3; d_call: .; v_call: TRBV7-3
cdr3_aa: CASSHTSGSPSYEQFF; cdr3_nt: TGTGCCAGCAGCCACACTAGCGGGAGTCCGTCCTATGAGCAGTTCTTC; clone_size: few; j_call: TRBJ2-1; d_call: TRBD2; v_call: TRBV14
cdr3_aa: CASSYSGNTQYF; cdr3_nt: TGTGCCAGCAGTTACTCGGGAAATACGCAGTATTTT; clone_size: .; j_call: TRBJ2-3; d_call: .; v_call: TRBV6-5
cdr3_aa: CASSLSGLAGEQYF; cdr3_nt: TGTGCCAGCAGCTTATCCGGACTAGCGGGCGAGCAGTACTTC; clone_size: .; j_call: TRBJ2-7; d_call: TRBD2; v_call: TRBV7-6
cdr3_aa: CASSLETGTNEAFF; cdr3_nt: TGTGCCAGCAGCTTGGAAACAGGGACGAATGAAGCTTTCTTT; clone_size: .; j_call: TRBJ1-1; d_call: .; v_call: TRBV5-6
cdr3_aa: CASSLSGSGYEQYF; cdr3_nt: TGTGCCAGCAGTTTATCGGGTTCGGGCTACGAGCAGTACTTC; clone_size: .; j_call: TRBJ2-7; d_call: .; v_call: TRBV28
cdr3_aa: CASSAAQGGTDTQYF; cdr3_nt: TGCGCCAGCAGCGCGGCTCAGGGAGGCACAGATACGCAGTATTTT; clone_size: few; j_call: TRBJ2-3; d_call: .; v_call: TRBV5-1